Below are 15 T cell receptor beta chains sequenced from a single sample in a study of response to subunit inactivated influenza vaccine. Via MiXCR, TCRdb re-called the RT-PCR reads, giving one row per CDR3 protein. The sample lists roughly 700,000 distinct CDR3 sequences; about 15% were seen once. The specimen comprised PBMCs from blood, sampled approximately 15 days before vaccination. Every receptor here comes from a man aged 50 or older who received an inactivated influenza vaccine.

This clonotype was seen many times. V gene TRBV12-3 or TRBV12-4 combines with J gene TRBJ2-2, with D uncertain. V lost 5 bases to trimming and J lost 3 bases, with 7 bases between them. CDR3 length equals 13 residues. The DNA for the CDR3 is TGTGCCAGCAGTCAAAGATACACCGGGGAGCTGTTTTTT. Protein sequence: CASSQRYTGELFF.

This clonotype was counted only a few times. This chain joins TRBV14 and TRBJ1-3; perhaps TRBD1 as D (6 bases). V lost 1 base and J lost 3, with 13 bases in between. From germline, CDR1 is SGHDN and CDR2 FVKESK. The CDR3 runs 16 residues. CDR3 loop: CASSQADRRLGNTIYF. Here the CDR3 DNA reads TGTGCCAGCAGCCAAGCCGACAGGCGACTTGGAAACACCATATATTTT.

This chain uses TRBV18 with TRBJ2-3, with D hard to call. The CDR3 totals 13 residues. Germline CDR1 KGHSH, CDR2 LQKENI. V was shortened by 4 bases and J by 6 bases, with 11 bases between the two germline ends. CDR3 DNA: TGTGCCAGCTCACTGAAAGGGTTGGATACGCAGTATTTT. Its translation is CASSLKGLDTQYF.

This chain uses TRBV6-1 with TRBJ2-7; D perhaps matches TRBD1 (6 bases). Germline CDR1 and CDR2: MNHNS and SASEGT. The CDR3 runs to 14 residues. Trimming cost V 6 bases and J 0 bases, with 12 bases left between them. The CDR3 DNA is TGTGCCAGCAGGCCTTACAGGGACTCCTACGAGCAGTACTTC. It codes for CASRPYRDSYEQYF.

The V and J genes are TRBV7-2 and TRBJ2-5, with D unclear. Trimming pared 2 bases from V and 4 bases from J, leaving 5 bases between. Germline-derived CDR1 and CDR2 are SGHTA and FQGNSA. This CDR3 is 12 amino acids long. CDR3 sequence (DNA): TGTGCCAGCAGCTTATATCTAGAGACCCAGTACTTC. This sequence encodes CASSLYLETQYF.

The chain has TRBV18 and TRBJ2-2, with TRBD1 identical over 9 bases. The V and J ends lost 1 base and 4 bases, in that order; junction bases with no gene match: 4. Germline values: CDR1 KGHSH, CDR2 LQKENI. The CDR3 has 16 amino acids. CDR3: CASSPLDRGVTGELFF. The CDR3 DNA follows: TGTGCCAGCTCACCACTGGACAGGGGCGTCACCGGGGAGCTGTTTTTT.

This clonotype showed up many times. V and J are TRBV12-3 or TRBV12-4 and TRBJ2-5; possible D gene TRBD1, 5 bases. Deletions cut 0 bases from V and 5 bases from J, with 10 bases between. The CDR3 length is 14 residues. DNA for the CDR3: TGTGCCAGCAGTTTAGCAGGGCCAGGGGAGACCCAGTACTTC. Translating gives CASSLAGPGETQYF.

The chain recombines TRBV6-2 or TRBV6-3 with TRBJ1-5; D ambiguous. Germline V CDR1 and CDR2: MNHEY, SVGEGT. The CDR3 has 18 residues. Trimming left V 6 bases short and J 3 bases short, with 24 bases between. CDR3 sequence: CASSHRSRVGRNNQPQHF. CDR3 DNA: TGTGCCAGCAGCCACCGTTCGCGGGTTGGGAGAAACAATCAGCCCCAGCATTTT.

This clonotype was found a few times. This chain connects TRBV10-3 to TRBJ2-3; TRBD2 matches at 9 bases. CDR3 length: 20 amino acids. From germline, CDR1 is ENHRY and CDR2 SYGVKD. V lost 2 bases to trimming and J lost 3 bases; unmatched junction nucleotides: 18. The CDR3 sequence is CAISEGADAGGSHMTDTQYF. CDR3 bases: TGTGCCATCAGTGAGGGAGCGGACGCGGGAGGGTCACACATGACAGATACGCAGTATTTT.

This clonotype showed up many times. The chain employs TRBV28 and TRBJ2-1; 11 bases map to TRBD2. There are 15 residues in the CDR3. V trimming: 5 bases; J trimming: 5 bases; junction bases outside the gene matches: 5. The germline CDR1 and CDR2 sequences are MDHEN and SYDVKM. CDR3 sequence (DNA): TGTGCCAGCAGTAACCCTAGCGGGGGGAACAATGAGCAGTTCTTC. This sequence encodes CASSNPSGGNNEQFF. The variable domain in full, completed from reference TRBV28 and TRBJ2-1, reads DVKVTQSSRYLVKRTGEKVFLECVQDMDHENMFWYRQDPGLGLRLIYFSYDVKMKEKGDIPEGYSVSREKKERFSLILESASTNQTSMYLCASSNPSGGNNEQFFGPGTRLTVL.

The V call is TRBV9, the J call TRBJ2-7; D call uncertain. The CDR3 length is 14 residues. Germline V gene data show CDR1 as SGDLS and CDR2 as YYNGEE. V lost 4 bases to trimming and J lost 2 bases, with 13 bases between them. The CDR3 sequence: CASSIHGGTYEQYF. For the CDR3, the DNA is TGTGCCAGCAGCATCCACGGCGGTACCTACGAGCAGTACTTC.

This clonotype turned up a few times. The chain carries TRBV7-9 and TRBJ2-2, with 7 bases identical to TRBD2. V trimming: 1 base; J trimming: 4 bases; junction bases outside the gene matches: 3. Germline V lookup: CDR1 SEHNR, CDR2 FQNEAQ (reference sequence). The length of the CDR3 is 15 residues. Here the CDR3 reads CASSLVSSGTGELFF. CDR3 sequence (DNA): TGTGCCAGCAGCTTAGTGTCTAGCGGCACCGGGGAGCTGTTTTTT. Variable domain in full (rest from reference TRBV7-9 and TRBJ2-2): DTGVSQNPRHKITKRGQNVTFRCDPISEHNRLYWYRQTLGQGPEFLTYFQNEAQLEKSRLLSDRFSAERPKGSFSTLEIQRTEQGDSAMYLCASSLVSSGTGELFFGEGSRLTVL.

This clonotype was counted a few times. The chain joins TRBV11-1 to TRBJ2-5, with D maybe TRBD1 (7 bases). This CDR3 has 15 amino acids. Germline V gene sequence: CDR1 SGHAT, CDR2 FQDESV (reference sequence). Trimming pared 8 bases from V and 1 base from J, leaving 17 bases between. The CDR3 protein is CASGSRRGPQETQYF. The CDR3 DNA sequence: TGTGCCAGCGGATCTAGGAGGGGGCCCCAAGAGACCCAGTACTTC.

This clonotype was detected a few times. The chain combines TRBV10-3 with TRBJ2-2; perhaps TRBD2 as D (5 bases). The germline CDR1 and CDR2 sequences are ENHRY and SYGVKD. The CDR3 contains 16 residues. V was cut by 0 bases and J by 2 bases, with 10 bases left in between. The CDR3 DNA is TGTGCCATCAGTGAGTCCCGTCGGGGAAACACCGGGGAGCTGTTTTTT. It specifies CAISESRRGNTGELFF.

This clonotype was counted at least ten times. The V and J genes are TRBV6-2 or TRBV6-3 and TRBJ2-1; 10 bases line up with TRBD1. The V gene end was trimmed by 6 bases and the J gene end by 3 bases; junction bases not matched to a gene: 8. This CDR3 has 16 residues. The V gene's germline CDR1 is MNHEY and CDR2 SVGEGT. The CDR3 region has the DNA TGTGCCAGCAGCAGACAGGGGGCTGGTCTCTACAATGAGCAGTTCTTC. As protein: CASSRQGAGLYNEQFF.